This TCR beta chain was identified during a study of blood T cell repertoires in COVID-19. How the authors handled the data: Amplification from reference gene primers served as the basis for estimated nucleated cell counts. TCRdb's copy holds only in-frame clones and misses some; the assay was immunoSEQ multiplex PCR. V, J and clone size are taken as reported in that table, and D and trimming were inferred from the DNA itself. Among nearly 200,000 clones listed, approximately 88% were seen once. The CDR3 covers 15 residues. Germline V CDR1 and CDR2: SGHAT, FQNNGV. After removal of 4 bases from V and 3 bases from J, the junction contained 9 bases not matched to a gene.

The chain has TRBV11-2 and TRBJ2-7; 7 bases line up with TRBD2. The sequencing sample was made of PBMCs or T cells enriched from blood (not recorded which). This sequence originates from a woman aged 18-29 years who had recovered from COVID-19. The CDR3 spells CASSSRRLADYEQYF. The DNA for the CDR3 is TGTGCCAGCAGCTCCCGCCGGCTAGCGGACTACGAGCAGTACTTC.